The rows below give T cell receptor beta chains drawn from one sample of a study of T cells expressing NK-cell markers. TCRdb re-called the 5' RACE reads; every CDR3 protein appears as one record, without DNA. The ten most abundant clones cover 4% to 4.5% of a sample with about 260,000 distinct CDR3 sequences. The sample comprised blood T cells: a sorted CD56 or NKG2C T cell subset, CD4+ or CD8+ T cells, or bulk PBMC T cells (not recorded which). The receptors were sampled from a woman between 18 and 70 years old in good health. Each CDR3 is given with its conserved first and last residue.

TRBV7-3	TRBJ2-3	CASSSSRTDTQYF
TRBV2	TRBJ1-1	CASRAGENTEAFF
TRBV29-1	TRBJ2-1	CSVEWTGKFLYNEQFF
TRBV15	TRBJ2-3	CATSRVAGGSTDTQYF
TRBV9	TRBJ2-5	CASSPGRAGRVQETQYF
TRBV5-1	TRBJ1-5	CASSLGDLGNQPQHF
TRBV12-3/TRBV12-4	TRBJ2-3	CASSPGGQDTQYF
TRBV5-1	TRBJ2-1	CASSSSGRGPEQFF
TRBV19	TRBJ2-3	CASTTSQRATDTQYF
TRBV10-3	TRBJ1-2	CAISETPGQASYGYTF
TRBV3-1	TRBJ1-4	CASSPQGENEKLFF
TRBV9	TRBJ2-7	CASSVGPSGIVYEQYF
TRBV6-5	TRBJ2-3	CASSYSASTDTQYF
TRBV29-1	TRBJ2-5	CSVVQAWYQETQYF
TRBV27	TRBJ2-3	CASRRKTAGISTDTQYF
TRBV18	TRBJ2-1	CASTTDPQYNEQFF
TRBV20-1	TRBJ1-5	CSARGGARQPQHF
TRBV5-1	TRBJ2-7	CASSLEGLLYEQYF
TRBV20-1	TRBJ2-1	CSAWAGERIEQFF
TRBV25-1	TRBJ1-3	CASSLGVGPSGNTIYF
TRBV20-1	TRBJ2-5	CSASWDRGRRETQYF
TRBV27	TRBJ2-3	CASSLRPAGTDTQYF
TRBV29-1	TRBJ1-4	CSVQGADEKLFF
TRBV11-1	TRBJ2-1	CASSPDYPSYNEQFF
TRBV18	TRBJ2-7	CASSRTPGEYEQYF